The 14 T cell receptor beta chains below all came from one sample that was sequenced in a study of CD8 T cells in Susac syndrome. Random hexamers were used to reverse transcribe an amount of roughly 0.5 to 1 ug RNA. Using its own MiXCR run on the immunoSEQ multiplex PCR reads, TCRdb lists one record per CDR3 protein. The sample carries hundreds of thousands of distinct CDR3 sequences, 90% to 96% recorded once. The material sequenced was CD4+ T cells from PBMCs. These TCRs come from a human donor with Susac syndrome.

This chain joins TRBV30 and TRBJ2-2; D is uncertain. The CDR3 has 13 residues. The germline gives CDR1 GTSNPN, CDR2 SVGIG (reference sequence). Trimming removed 7 bases at V and 3 bases at J, with 12 bases between. The CDR3 region is CAYHQRDTGELFF. CDR3 DNA sequence: TGTGCCTACCACCAAAGGGACACCGGGGAGCTGTTTTTT.

The chain recombines TRBV5-1 with TRBJ1-5, with D possibly TRBD1 on 5 matching bases. The length of the CDR3 is 15 residues. Trimming shortened V by 4 bases and J by 7 bases, and 18 bases separated the two germline ends. Germline assignment: CDR1 SGHRS and CDR2 YFSETQ. The CDR3 spells CASSPAGGGEQPQHF. CDR3 nucleotide sequence: TGCGCCAGCAGCCCCGCCGGGGGGGGAGAGCAGCCCCAGCATTTT.

The chain links TRBV12-3 or TRBV12-4 to TRBJ1-1, with D uncertain. The length of the CDR3 is 14 residues. V lost 8 bases and J lost 0, with 13 bases in between. The CDR3 is CASGRPRVNTEAFF. CDR3 in DNA: TGTGCCAGCGGACGCCCTCGGGTGAACACTGAAGCTTTCTTT.

The chain recombines TRBV7-2 with TRBJ2-2; D gene uncertain. The CDR3 extends over 15 amino acids. Trimming took 6 bases from V and 0 from J, leaving 11 bases between them. Germline values: CDR1 SGHTA, CDR2 FQGNSA. The CDR3 DNA sequence: TGTGCCAGCAGTTCAGCGCTCTCGAACACCGGGGAGCTGTTTTTT. Translated: CASSSALSNTGELFF.

This rearrangement joins TRBV3-1 to TRBJ2-7, with 10 positions matching TRBD1. J was trimmed by 4 bases and V by 5 bases; bases with no gene match: 8. The CDR3 length is 15 residues. In germline, CDR1 is LGHDT, CDR2 YNNKEL (reference sequence). CDR3 amino acids: CASSSWDRGNYEQYF. The CDR3 DNA follows: TGTGCCAGCAGCTCCTGGGACAGGGGAAATTACGAGCAGTACTTC.

The chain has TRBV11-2 and TRBJ2-2; D possibly corresponds to TRBD2 (5 bases). The germline CDR1 and CDR2 sequences are SGHAT and FQNNGV. This CDR3 is 16 amino acids long. The germline V and J ends were trimmed by 5 bases and 4 bases, with 17 bases remaining between them. The chain's CDR3 is CASSQLGPGPTGELFF. In nucleotides, the CDR3 is TGTGCCAGCAGCCAACTAGGTCCAGGTCCCACCGGGGAGCTGTTTTTT.

The chain joins TRBV6-6 to TRBJ1-2; D may be TRBD1 (5 bases). V was clipped by 6 bases and J by 6 bases, with 11 bases between them. The CDR3 has 12 residues. Germline CDR1 reads MNHNY; CDR2 reads SVGAGI (reference sequence). DNA of the CDR3: TGTGCCAGCAGGGGACCGGGAAATGGCTACACCTTC. As protein: CASRGPGNGYTF.

The chain links TRBV7-9 to TRBJ1-2, with 7 bases fitting TRBD1. CDR3 size: 14 residues. Unmatched junction bases numbered 11, after V lost 0 bases and J lost 13 bases. The germline V gene encodes CDR1 SEHNR and CDR2 FQNEAQ (reference sequence). Here the CDR3 reads CASSLAGTVPSTTF. The CDR3 DNA reads as TGTGCCAGCAGCTTAGCGGGGACAGTGCCCTCAACCACCTTC.

This sequence joins TRBV7-2 and TRBJ1-1; TRBD1 agrees at 9 bases. This CDR3 has 14 amino acids. The germline V gene encodes CDR1 SGHTA and CDR2 FQGNSA. V lost 5 bases, J lost 3 bases, and 4 bases stayed unmatched. The CDR3 reads CASSMTGGDTEAFF. The CDR3 DNA follows: TGTGCCAGCAGCATGACAGGGGGGGACACTGAAGCTTTCTTT.

Comment on this clonotype: One junction end disagrees with the germline gene, perhaps due to a read error. The chain carries TRBV15 and TRBJ1-5; 8 bases map to TRBD1. Germline V gene data show CDR1 as LNHNV and CDR2 as YYDKDF (reference sequence). The CDR3 has 14 residues. In DNA, the CDR3 is TGTGCCACCGCAGGGGGCAGAAACAATCAGCCCCAGCTTTTT. Translating it yields CATAGGRNNQPQLF. The variable domain in full, completed from reference TRBV15 and TRBJ1-5, reads DAMVIQNPRYQVTQFGKPVTLSCSQTLNHNVMYWYQQKSSQAPKLLFHYYDKDFNNEADTPDNFQSRRPNTSFCFLDIRSPGLGDTAMYLCATAGGRNNQPQLFGDGTRLSIL.

The chain uses TRBV29-1 and TRBJ1-1; D gene uncertain. Trimming took 3 bases from V and 3 from J, leaving 11 bases between them. The germline V gene has CDR1 SQVTM and CDR2 ANQGSEA. CDR3 length: 13 amino acids. This CDR3 is CSVDGQSDTEAFF. CDR3 coding DNA: TGCAGCGTTGATGGCCAGTCAGACACTGAAGCTTTCTTT.

The chain employs TRBV3-1 and TRBJ2-1; TRBD1 might be the D (6 bases). CDR1 is LGHDT, CDR2 YNNKEL, per germline (reference sequence). The V end lost 2 bases, the J end lost 6 bases, and 17 bases lay between the germline ends. The CDR3 runs to 16 residues. The CDR3 loop reads CASSQSTGSAGNEQFF. The CDR3, as DNA: TGTGCCAGCAGCCAATCCACAGGGAGTGCCGGCAATGAGCAGTTCTTC.

This rearrangement joins TRBV11-2 to TRBJ2-2; D call uncertain. V was clipped by 8 bases and J by 5 bases, with 21 bases between them. The germline gives CDR1 SGHAT, CDR2 FQNNGV. The CDR3 consists of 16 residues. CDR3 sequence: CASGVLSTGRTGELFF. The CDR3 nucleotides are TGTGCCAGCGGTGTTTTGAGTACTGGACGAACCGGGGAGCTGTTTTTT. Using reference TRBV11-2 and TRBJ2-2 for the parts outside the CDR3, the full variable domain is EAGVAQSPRYKIIEKRQSVAFWCNPISGHATLYWYQQILGQGPKLLIQFQNNGVVDDSQLPKDRFSAERLKGVDSTLKIQPAKLEDSAVYLCASGVLSTGRTGELFFGEGSRLTVL.

This chain links TRBV7-8 with TRBJ1-1, with TRBD1 as a possible D gene (6 bases). CDR1 and CDR2 from the germline V gene are SGHVS and FQNEAQ. The CDR3 has 13 amino acids. V was trimmed by 4 bases and J by 5 bases, leaving 11 bases between them. The chain's CDR3 is CASSSGTMTEAFF. In nucleotides, the CDR3 is TGTGCCAGCAGCTCTGGGACAATGACTGAAGCTTTCTTT.